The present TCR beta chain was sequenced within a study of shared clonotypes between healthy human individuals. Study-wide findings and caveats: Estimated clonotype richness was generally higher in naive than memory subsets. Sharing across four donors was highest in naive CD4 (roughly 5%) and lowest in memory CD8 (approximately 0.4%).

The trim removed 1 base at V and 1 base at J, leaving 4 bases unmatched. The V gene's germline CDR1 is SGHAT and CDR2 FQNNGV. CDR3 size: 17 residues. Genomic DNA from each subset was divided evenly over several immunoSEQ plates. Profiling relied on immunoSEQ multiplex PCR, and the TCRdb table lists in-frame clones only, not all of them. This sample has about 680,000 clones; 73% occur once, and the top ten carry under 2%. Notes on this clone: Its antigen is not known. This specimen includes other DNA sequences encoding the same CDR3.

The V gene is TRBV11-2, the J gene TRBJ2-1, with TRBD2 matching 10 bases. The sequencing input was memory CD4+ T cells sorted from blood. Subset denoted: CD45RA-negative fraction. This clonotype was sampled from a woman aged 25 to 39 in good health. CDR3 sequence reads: CASSLGTSGNSYNEQFF. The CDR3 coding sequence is TGTGCCAGCAGCTTAGGGACTAGCGGAAATTCCTACAATGAGCAGTTCTTC. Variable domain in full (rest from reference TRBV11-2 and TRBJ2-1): EAGVAQSPRYKIIEKRQSVAFWCNPISGHATLYWYQQILGQGPKLLIQFQNNGVVDDSQLPKDRFSAERLKGVDSTLKIQPAKLEDSAVYLCASSLGTSGNSYNEQFFGPGTRLTVL.